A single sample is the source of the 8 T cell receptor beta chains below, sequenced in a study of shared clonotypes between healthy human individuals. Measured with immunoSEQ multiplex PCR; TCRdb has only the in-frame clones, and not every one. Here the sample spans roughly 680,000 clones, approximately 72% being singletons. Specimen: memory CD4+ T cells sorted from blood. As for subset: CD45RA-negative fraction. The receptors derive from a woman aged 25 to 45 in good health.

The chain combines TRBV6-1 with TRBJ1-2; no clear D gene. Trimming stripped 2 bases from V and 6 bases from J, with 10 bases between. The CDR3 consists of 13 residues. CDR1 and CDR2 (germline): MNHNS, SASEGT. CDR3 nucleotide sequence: TGTGCCAGCAGTGAAAGGGAAGCGGATGGCTACACCTTC. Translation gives CASSEREADGYTF.

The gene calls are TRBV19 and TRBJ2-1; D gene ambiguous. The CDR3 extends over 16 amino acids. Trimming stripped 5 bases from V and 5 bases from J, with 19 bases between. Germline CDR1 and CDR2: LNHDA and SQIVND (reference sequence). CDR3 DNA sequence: TGTGCCAGTAGTCGCTCCCGTAGGTTCCCCCACAATGAGCAGTTCTTC. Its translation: CASSRSRRFPHNEQFF. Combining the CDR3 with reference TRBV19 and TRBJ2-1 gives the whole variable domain DGGITQSPKYLFRKEGQNVTLSCEQNLNHDAMYWYRQDPGQGLRLIYYSQIVNDFQKGDIAEGYSVSREKKESFPLTVTSAQKNPTAFYLCASSRSRRFPHNEQFFGPGTRLTVL.

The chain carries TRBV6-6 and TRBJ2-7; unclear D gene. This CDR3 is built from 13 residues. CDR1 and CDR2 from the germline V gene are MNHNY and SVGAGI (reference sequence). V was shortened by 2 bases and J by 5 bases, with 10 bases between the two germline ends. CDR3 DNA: TGTGCCAGCAGTTACAACGGTGGGCACGAGCAGTACTTC. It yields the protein CASSYNGGHEQYF.

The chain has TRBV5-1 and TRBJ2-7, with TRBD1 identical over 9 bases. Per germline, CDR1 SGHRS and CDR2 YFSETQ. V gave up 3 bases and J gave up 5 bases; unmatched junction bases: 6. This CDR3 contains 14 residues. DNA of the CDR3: TGCGCCAGCAGCTATACAGGGGGCAACGACGAGCAGTACTTC. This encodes CASSYTGGNDEQYF.

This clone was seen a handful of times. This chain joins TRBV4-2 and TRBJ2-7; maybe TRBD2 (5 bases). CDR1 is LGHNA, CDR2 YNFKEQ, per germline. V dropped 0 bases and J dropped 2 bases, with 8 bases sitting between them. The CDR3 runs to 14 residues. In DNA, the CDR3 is TGTGCCAGCAGCCAAGAGAGGGCGGCCTACGAGCAGTACTTC. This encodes CASSQERAAYEQYF.

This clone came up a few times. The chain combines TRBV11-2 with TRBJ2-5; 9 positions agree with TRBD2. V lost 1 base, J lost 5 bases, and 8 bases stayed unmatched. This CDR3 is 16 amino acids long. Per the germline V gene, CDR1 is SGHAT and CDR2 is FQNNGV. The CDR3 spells CASSLGAGGAGETQYF. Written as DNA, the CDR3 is TGTGCCAGCAGCTTAGGAGCGGGAGGCGCGGGGGAGACCCAGTACTTC.

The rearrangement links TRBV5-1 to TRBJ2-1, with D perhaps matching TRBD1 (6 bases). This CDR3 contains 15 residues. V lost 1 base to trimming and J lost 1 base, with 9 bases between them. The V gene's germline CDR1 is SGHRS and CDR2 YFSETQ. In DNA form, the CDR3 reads TGCGCCAGCAGCTTGTCCGGGACATCCTACAATGAGCAGTTCTTC. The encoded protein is CASSLSGTSYNEQFF. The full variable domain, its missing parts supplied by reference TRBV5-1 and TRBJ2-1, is KAGVTQTPRYLIKTRGQQVTLSCSPISGHRSVSWYQQTPGQGLQFLFEYFSETQRNKGNFPGRFSGRQFSNSRSEMNVSTLELGDSALYLCASSLSGTSYNEQFFGPGTRLTVL.

This CDR3 reads CASSRSGQGGMGYTF. The CDR3 nucleotides read TGTGCCAGCAGTAGATCGGGACAGGGGGGCATGGGCTACACCTTC. The chain uses TRBV27 and TRBJ1-2; 11 positions match TRBD1. V shed 5 bases, J shed 8 bases, and the junction held 10 bases outside the gene matches. This CDR3 is 15 amino acids long. Germline loops: CDR1 MNHEY, CDR2 SMNVEV (reference sequence).